The present T cell receptor beta chain was sequenced within a study of blood T cell repertoires in COVID-19 (TCRdb year 2020). With regard to the full study: Samples covering the acute and convalescent phases of COVID-19 were provided by collaborators in the United States, Italy and Spain. Samples were obtained from the ongoing ImmuneRACE study (first 160 participants) and from 1,254 subjects provided by 6 global collaborators. Sample metadata almost always included a de-identified subject ID, COVID-19 status, age in years and sex. The material from the prospective study consisted of cDNA or gDNA derived from T cells, B-cell-depleted T cells, or PBMCs. Where HLA class I and class II types were available, the types were taken from metadata supplied by the sample provider, not from assay-based typing. Subjects who had been exposed to COVID-19, were actively infected with it, or had recovered from it provided the deeply sampled blood TCRbeta repertoires that made up the dataset. The repertoires were made available in a free public database intended to serve as a resource for research on the immune response to SARS-CoV-2. Summary of the overall study and its limitations: How much clinical and demographic metadata was included differed by source and by participant, and the metadata was provided uncurated.

From the cysteine through the phenylalanine, the CDR3 covers 16 amino acids. Left in the record is the CDR3 DNA by itself, 48 bases read in frame from the first base. The germline ends are 14 bases apart after V is trimmed by 3 bases and J by 0 bases. The germline V gene sets CDR1 to SNHLY and CDR2 to FYNNEI. Comment on this clone: No cognate antigen has been identified for it. Within one base of it there is no much larger clone, and no base qualities were kept.

TCRbeta CDR3 regions were amplified from genomic DNA using the immunoSEQ Assay, a bias-controlled multiplex PCR. On the authors' methods: The number of nucleated cells in each sample was estimated by amplification of reference gene primers within the assay. To quantify the absolute abundance of each unique TCRbeta CDR3 rearrangement, sequence reads were collapsed and filtered. For each sample, productive Simpson clonality was calculated as the square root of Simpson's diversity index across productive rearrangements. The table comes from immuneACCESS by way of TCRdb, which keeps in-frame sequences with V and J called. Part of the clones is missing from these tables; in studies checked, under half for an unresolved V gene and the rest for unknown reasons. That table gives V, J and clone size, and the DNA gave D and trimming. The sample table holds approximately 150,000 clones, of which around 90% were seen once. The ten biggest clones cover about 1.6% of the sample.

Whole blood was collected in K2EDTA tubes by collaborating institutions according to the institutions' own protocols. For TCRbeta analysis, collaborators shipped samples as frozen whole blood, isolated PBMCs, or DNA extracted from either of those sample types. The material sequenced was peripheral blood. The chain employs TRBV2 and TRBJ1-1; matching of 6 bases hints at TRBD1 as the D gene. This clonotype originated in a woman aged 60-70 years with acute or convalescent COVID-19. The DNA sequence reads TGTGCCAGCAGTGACCAAATAGGGACAATGAACACTGAAGCTTTCTTT. Protein translation: CASSDQIGTMNTEAFF. With the portions outside the CDR3 filled from the reference TRBV2 and TRBJ1-1 genes, the complete variable region becomes EPEVTQTPSHQVTQMGQEVILRCVPISNHLYFYWYRQILGQKVEFLVSFYNNEISEKSEIFDDQFSVERPDGSNFTLKIRSTKLEDSAMYFCASSDQIGTMNTEAFFGQGTRLTVV.